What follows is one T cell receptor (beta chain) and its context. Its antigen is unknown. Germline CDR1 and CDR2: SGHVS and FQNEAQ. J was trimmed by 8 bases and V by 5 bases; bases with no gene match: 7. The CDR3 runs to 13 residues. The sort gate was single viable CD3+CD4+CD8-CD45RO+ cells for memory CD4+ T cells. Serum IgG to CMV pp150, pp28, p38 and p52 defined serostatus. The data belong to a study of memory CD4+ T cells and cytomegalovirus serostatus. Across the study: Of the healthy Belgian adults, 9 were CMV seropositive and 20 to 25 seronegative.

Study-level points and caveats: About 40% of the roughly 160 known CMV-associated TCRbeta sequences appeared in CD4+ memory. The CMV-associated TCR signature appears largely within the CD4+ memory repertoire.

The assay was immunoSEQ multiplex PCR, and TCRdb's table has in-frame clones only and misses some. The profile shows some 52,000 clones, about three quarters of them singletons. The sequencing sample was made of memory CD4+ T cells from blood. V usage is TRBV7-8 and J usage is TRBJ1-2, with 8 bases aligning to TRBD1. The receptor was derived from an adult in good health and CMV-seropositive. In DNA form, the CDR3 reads TGTGCCAGCAGCAAGGGACAGGCCGCGGGCTACACCTTC. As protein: CASSKGQAAGYTF.